A single sample is the source of the 19 T cell receptor beta chains below, sequenced in a study of CD8 T cells in ankylosing spondylitis. TCRdb processed the 5' RACE reads anew with MiXCR; each CDR3 protein has one entry. The table shows a few hundred thousand distinct CDR3 sequences, with around 10% occurring only once. The sample consisted of blood, either unsorted or a sorted T cell fraction (not recorded which). The origin of the receptors is a female donor with ankylosing spondylitis or in good health (not recorded which).

This clonotype was recorded at least ten times. V usage is TRBV6-1 and J usage is TRBJ2-7, with 7 positions matching TRBD1. Germline CDR1 MNHNS, CDR2 SASEGT. J lost 3 bases, V lost 4 bases, and 6 bases had no gene match. The CDR3 length is 14 residues. The CDR3 nucleotides read TGTGCCAGCAGTGCGGACAGGTGGGACTACGAGCAGTACTTC. Protein: CASSADRWDYEQYF.

Worth noting for this clonotype: Compared with germline, one end of the junction differs, possibly owing to a read error. The V call is TRBV3-1, the J call TRBJ2-4; 12 bases are a match to TRBD2. In germline, CDR1 is LGHDT, CDR2 YNNKEL (reference sequence). The CDR3 totals 17 residues. Written as DNA, the CDR3 is TGTGCCACCAGCAAGACTAGCGGGGGACTAGCCAAAAACATTCAGTACTTC. Encoded protein: CATSKTSGGLAKNIQYF.

This clonotype came up a few times. The rearrangement links TRBV6-5 to TRBJ2-7; D gene unclear. Germline loops: CDR1 MNHEY, CDR2 SVGAGI. The length of the CDR3 is 13 residues. The ends were cut back, 4 bases at V and 2 bases at J, with 9 bases in the middle. The CDR3 spells CASSSSTTYEQYF. The CDR3 coding sequence is TGTGCCAGCAGTTCCTCGACAACCTACGAGCAGTACTTC.

At least ten counts were recorded for this clonotype. The V call is TRBV29-1, the J call TRBJ2-3; 7 bases align to TRBD2. V shed 6 bases and J 0 bases; nucleotides not matched to a gene: 9. The V gene's germline CDR1 is SQVTM and CDR2 ANQGSEA. The CDR3 runs 15 residues. CDR3 in amino acids: CSVTSGGTSTDTQYF. In DNA form, the CDR3 reads TGCAGCGTGACATCGGGGGGTACTAGCACAGATACGCAGTATTTT.

In this sample, this clonotype turned up many times. The chain links TRBV20-1 to TRBJ2-3; TRBD2 matches at 8 bases. Looked up from germline, CDR1 is DFQATT and CDR2 is SNEGSKA (reference sequence). Trimming cost V 1 base and J 1 base; bases outside gene matches: 10. The CDR3 runs to 17 residues. The CDR3: CSARALGGGLGTDTQYF. CDR3 coding DNA: TGCAGTGCTAGAGCCCTTGGCGGGGGGCTTGGCACAGATACGCAGTATTTT.

At least ten counts were recorded for this clonotype. CDR3 DNA: TGCGCCAGCAGCCACGACAGGGGCTCGGCTGAAGCTTTCTTT. Its protein is CASSHDRGSAEAFF. The rearrangement uses TRBV4-1 and TRBJ1-1; 8 bases agree with TRBD1. V lost 3 bases, J lost 6 bases, and 6 bases stayed unmatched. This CDR3 spans 14 amino acids. Germline CDR1 reads MGHRA; CDR2 reads YSYEKL.

This clonotype showed up many times. This could be a read error, since a much larger clone is one nucleotide away. The gene calls are TRBV28 and TRBJ2-5; D gene uncertain. The V gene's germline CDR1 is MDHEN and CDR2 SYDVKM. The CDR3 is 11 residues long. V shed 6 bases and J shed 2 bases, with 4 bases lying between them. The CDR3, as DNA: TGTGCCAGCAGCATACAAGAGACCCAGTACTTC. It specifies CASSIQETQYF.

This clonotype has ten or more counts. V gene TRBV18 combines with J gene TRBJ1-2, with 9 bases that match TRBD1. Germline V lookup: CDR1 KGHSH, CDR2 LQKENI. The CDR3 extends over 17 amino acids. Germline trimming cut 4 bases from V and 1 base from J; bases unmatched to any gene: 10. The CDR3 DNA is TGTGCCAGCTCACGAACCCGGGACAGGGAGGATAACTATGGCTACACCTTC. Its translation is CASSRTRDREDNYGYTF.

The sample holds many counts of this clonotype. The chain joins TRBV7-9 to TRBJ2-7; either TRBD1 or TRBD2 may supply D (6 bases each). This CDR3 is 16 amino acids long. CDR1 is SEHNR and CDR2 is FQNEAQ in the germline V gene (reference sequence). Deletions cut 1 base from V and 6 bases from J, with 19 bases between. CDR3 amino acids: CASSLEGLIIGGEQYF. DNA of the CDR3: TGTGCCAGCAGCTTAGAGGGACTCATTATAGGGGGCGAGCAGTACTTC.

This clonotype has a handful of counts. The chain employs TRBV11-2 and TRBJ2-4; 10 nucleotides align to TRBD1. This CDR3 is built from 16 residues. Trimming at V came to 4 bases and at J to 3 bases, leaving 6 bases not matched to a gene. Germline CDR1 reads SGHAT; CDR2 reads FQNNGV. The CDR3 DNA reads as TGTGCCAGCAGCTCAGACAGGGGGCTAGGCAAAAACATTCAGTACTTC. Translation gives CASSSDRGLGKNIQYF.

The rearrangement joins TRBV27 to TRBJ2-2; either TRBD1 or TRBD2 may supply D (5 bases each). The CDR3 consists of 14 residues. V lost 6 bases, J lost 7 bases, and 15 bases lay in between. Germline V gives CDR1 MNHEY, CDR2 SMNVEV (reference sequence). DNA for the CDR3: TGTGCCAGCAGAACACTAGGGGCTCTCGGGGAGCTGTTTTTT. Its protein product is CASRTLGALGELFF.

This clonotype was seen ten or more times. The V gene is TRBV5-1, the J gene TRBJ1-5, with D tentatively TRBD1 (5 bases). Between the trimmed V and J ends, which lost 5 bases and 9 bases, there was a span of 15 bases. Looked up from germline, CDR1 is SGHRS and CDR2 is YFSETQ. The CDR3 totals 13 residues. The CDR3 DNA is TGCGCCAGCAGAGAGGGGCCTTCGGGGCCCCAGCATTTT. This sequence encodes CASREGPSGPQHF.

V gene TRBV25-1 combines with J gene TRBJ2-1; no firm D call. Trimming cost V 4 bases and J 0 bases, with 10 bases left between them. CDR1 and CDR2 from the germline V gene are MGHDK and SYGVNS. This CDR3 region has 15 residues. CDR3 DNA: TGTGCCAGCAGTGGCGTTGGAAGCTCCTACAATGAGCAGTTCTTC. Protein product: CASSGVGSSYNEQFF.

In its sample, this clonotype was seen many times. The rearrangement joins TRBV20-1 to TRBJ2-6; no reliable D call. The ends were cut back, 1 base at V and 0 bases at J, with 7 bases in the middle. The CDR3 contains 15 residues. Germline lookup yields CDR1 DFQATT and CDR2 SNEGSKA (reference sequence). In DNA form, the CDR3 reads TGCAGTGCTAGAGTAGGCGCCTCTGGGGCCAACGTCCTGACTTTC. It is translated as CSARVGASGANVLTF.

This clonotype was seen many times. J is TRBJ2-5 and V is TRBV20-1; no definite D call. This CDR3 is 11 amino acids long. Germline V gene sequence: CDR1 DFQATT, CDR2 SNEGSKA (reference sequence). The V and J ends lost 4 bases and 5 bases respectively, with 8 bases between them. The CDR3 nucleotides read TGCAGTGCTAACTCCCTGGAGACCCAGTACTTC. This gives the protein CSANSLETQYF.

The table lists this clonotype with a few counts. The DNA of the CDR3 is TGTGCCAGCAGTTCTAGCGGGAGAATGACCGGGGAGCTGTTTTTT. The encoded protein is CASSSSGRMTGELFF. The V and J genes are TRBV12-3 or TRBV12-4 and TRBJ2-2; 10 bases are a match to TRBD2. The CDR3 spans 15 residues. The ends lost 4 bases at V and 5 bases at J; junction bases unmatched: 4.

This clonotype occurred many times. The gene calls are TRBV5-1 and TRBJ2-4; 14 positions match TRBD2. J gave up 0 bases and V 4 bases, and 6 bases lay outside the gene matches. Per germline, CDR1 SGHRS and CDR2 YFSETQ. The CDR3 length is 18 residues. The CDR3 DNA reads as TGCGCCAGCAGCCAGACTAGCGGGGGGGCCTTAGCCAAAAACATTCAGTACTTC. Translating gives CASSQTSGGALAKNIQYF. Variable domain in full (rest from reference TRBV5-1 and TRBJ2-4): KAGVTQTPRYLIKTRGQQVTLSCSPISGHRSVSWYQQTPGQGLQFLFEYFSETQRNKGNFPGRFSGRQFSNSRSEMNVSTLELGDSALYLCASSQTSGGALAKNIQYFGAGTRLSVL.

A word on this clonotype: This may be a read error, as it is one base from a much larger clone. V usage is TRBV11-2 and J usage is TRBJ1-1; weak D call: TRBD1 (5 bases). This CDR3 is built from 15 residues. CDR1 and CDR2 (germline): SGHAT, FQNNGV. Trimming left V 1 base short and J 4 bases short, with 13 bases between. CDR3 amino acids: CASSLATSGRTEAFF. The CDR3 DNA is TGTGCCAGCAGCTTAGCTACATCGGGGCGCACTGAAGCTTTCTTT.

V gene TRBV2 combines with J gene TRBJ2-3, with D unclear. The CDR3 length is 11 residues. Between the trimmed V and J ends, which lost 9 bases and 0 bases, there was a span of 4 bases. Germline CDR1 reads SNHLY; CDR2 reads FYNNEI. The CDR3 DNA reads as TGTGCCAGTCATAGCACAGATACGCAGTATTTT. This translates into CASHSTDTQYF.